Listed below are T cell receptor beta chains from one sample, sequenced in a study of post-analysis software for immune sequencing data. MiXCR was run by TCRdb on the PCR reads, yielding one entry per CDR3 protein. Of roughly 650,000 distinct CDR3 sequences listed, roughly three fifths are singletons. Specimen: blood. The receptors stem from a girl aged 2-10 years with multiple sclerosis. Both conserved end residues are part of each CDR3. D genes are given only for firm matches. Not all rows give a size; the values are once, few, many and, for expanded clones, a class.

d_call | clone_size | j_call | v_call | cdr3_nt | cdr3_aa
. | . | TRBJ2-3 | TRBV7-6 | TGTGCCAGCAGCTTAGAACTCAACACAGATACGCAGTATTTT | CASSLELNTDTQYF
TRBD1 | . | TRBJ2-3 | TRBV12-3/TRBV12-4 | TGTGCCAGCAGGAAAGGACAGGGGCAGTATTTT | CASRKGQGQYF
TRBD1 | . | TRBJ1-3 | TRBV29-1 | TGCAGCGTTGAGGCACAGGGGGCATCTGGAAACACCATATATTTT | CSVEAQGASGNTIYF
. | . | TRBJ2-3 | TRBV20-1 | TGCAGTGCTCACCGCGCGGATACGCAGTATTTT | CSAHRADTQYF
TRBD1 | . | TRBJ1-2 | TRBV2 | TGTGCCAGCAGGCCGGGACAGGGCTACTATGGCTACACCTTC | CASRPGQGYYGYTF
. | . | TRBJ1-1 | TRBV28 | TGTGCCAGCAGTTTCCCCGCCGGCCTGGTTGGGAACACTGAAGCTTTCTTT | CASSFPAGLVGNTEAFF
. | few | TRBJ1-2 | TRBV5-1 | TGCGCCAGCAGCAGGGAAAACTATGGCTACACCTTC | CASSRENYGYTF
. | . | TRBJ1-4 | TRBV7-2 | TGTGCCAGCAGCTTGGTTCGGGGCGGGCAACTGTTTTTT | CASSLVRGGQLFF
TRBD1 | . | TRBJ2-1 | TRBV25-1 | TGTGCCAGCAGTGAGGAGGACAGGGGTCATGAGCAGTTCTTC | CASSEEDRGHEQFF
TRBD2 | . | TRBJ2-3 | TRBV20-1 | TGCAGTGCCAGGACCACTTTCCTAGCGGGAGGAGCAGATACGCAGTATTTT | CSARTTFLAGGADTQYF
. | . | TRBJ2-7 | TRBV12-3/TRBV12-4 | TGTGCCAGCAGTTTCTCAAACAGAGCCTACGAGCAGTACTTC | CASSFSNRAYEQYF
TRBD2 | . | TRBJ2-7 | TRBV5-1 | TGCGCCAGCAGCTTGGAACGGCGGGAGGTCTCCTACGAGCAGTACTTC | CASSLERREVSYEQYF
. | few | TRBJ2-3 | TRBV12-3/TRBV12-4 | TGTGCCAGCAGTTTCCAGGCCACTAGCACAGATACGCAGTATTTT | CASSFQATSTDTQYF
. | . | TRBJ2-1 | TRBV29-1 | TGCAGCGTCGCCGAGACTAACAATGAGCAGTTCTTC | CSVAETNNEQFF
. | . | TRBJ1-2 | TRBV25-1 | TGTGCCAGCAGTGAACAGGGGATCAATGGCTACACCTTC | CASSEQGINGYTF
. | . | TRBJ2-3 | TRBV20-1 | TGCAGTGGATCGGTTGGAGGCGCGGGTACGCAGTATTTT | CSGSVGGAGTQYF
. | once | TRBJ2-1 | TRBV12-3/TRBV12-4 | TGTGCCAGCAGTTCAGGGGACCCGGTACGAGTTGAGCAGTTCTTC | CASSSGDPVRVEQFF
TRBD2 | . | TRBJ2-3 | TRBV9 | TGTGCCAGCAGCGCCACTAGCGGGTACGCAGATACGCAGTATTTT | CASSATSGYADTQYF
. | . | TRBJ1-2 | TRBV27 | TGTGCCAGCAGCCCTACTCAGGACGGCTACTATGGCTACACCTTC | CASSPTQDGYYGYTF
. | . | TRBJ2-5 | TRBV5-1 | TGCGCCAGCAGCTTGGACGTAGCTCAAGAGACCCAGTACTTC | CASSLDVAQETQYF
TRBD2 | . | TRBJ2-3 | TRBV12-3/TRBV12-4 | TGTGCCAGCAGTTTGTCAGCGGGGGGGGACGGAGATACGCAGTATTTT | CASSLSAGGDGDTQYF
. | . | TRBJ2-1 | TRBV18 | TGTGCCAGCTCACCCATTCAGGGGAGCTCCTACAATGAGCAGTTCTTC | CASSPIQGSSYNEQFF
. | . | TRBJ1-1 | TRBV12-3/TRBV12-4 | TGTGCCAGCAATACGGGTGGGGTCACTGAAGCTTTCTTT | CASNTGGVTEAFF
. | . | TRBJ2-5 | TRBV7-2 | TGTGCCAGCAGCTTTGCTGCGGGGTTCCAAGAGACCCAGTACTTC | CASSFAAGFQETQYF
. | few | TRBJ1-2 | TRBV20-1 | TGCAGTGCGGGGAGCGACGGGACCTATGGCTACACCTTC | CSAGSDGTYGYTF
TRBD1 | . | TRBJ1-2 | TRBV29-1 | TGCAGCGTTCGAGCGCCCGGGACAGGGGGATTTGACTATGGCTACACCTTC | CSVRAPGTGGFDYGYTF
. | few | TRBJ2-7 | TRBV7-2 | TGTGCCAGCAGCTTTTTGGGCAGCTACGAGCAGTACTTC | CASSFLGSYEQYF
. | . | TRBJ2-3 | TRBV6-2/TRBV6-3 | TGTGCCAGCAGGCCCGGACTACCTTCCACAGATACGCAGTATTTT | CASRPGLPSTDTQYF
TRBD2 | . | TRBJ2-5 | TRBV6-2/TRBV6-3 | TGTGCCAGCAGTGAGACTAGCGGGCGCGGGGAGACCCAGTACTTC | CASSETSGRGETQYF
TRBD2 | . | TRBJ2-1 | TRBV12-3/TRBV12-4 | TGTGCCAGCAGTTCGCTCGGTCGCGGGGGGGCTCGGTACAATGAGCAGTTCTTC | CASSSLGRGGARYNEQFF
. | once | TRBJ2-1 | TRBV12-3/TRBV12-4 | TGTGCCAGCAGTTTAAGGGTCCAGGGCGCGGGCAATGAGCAGTTCTTC | CASSLRVQGAGNEQFF
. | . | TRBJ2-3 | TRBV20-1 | TGCAGTGCTAGAGGCGGAGACTTCACAGATACGCAGTATTTT | CSARGGDFTDTQYF
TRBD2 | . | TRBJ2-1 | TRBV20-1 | TGCAGTGCTAGCGGACTAGCGGCTCGGGCGGAGCAGTTCTTC | CSASGLAARAEQFF